Each of the 10 T cell receptor beta chains below was sequenced from the same sample in a study of shared clonotypes between healthy human individuals. Only in-frame clones appear in the TCRdb table, and some are missing; sequencing was by immunoSEQ multiplex PCR. The data hold 1,100,000 or so clones, with 70% to 80% observed a single time. Sequences were obtained from memory CD4+ T cells from PBMCs. As for subset: CD45RA-negative fraction. These receptor sequences come from a man between 18 and 35 years old in good health. Some clones in this sample may be carry-over from other donors' samples.

The chain links TRBV6-6 to TRBJ2-7, with D perhaps TRBD2 (6 bases). The germline V and J ends were trimmed by 6 bases and 0 bases, with 12 bases remaining between them. The V gene's germline CDR1 is MNHNY and CDR2 SVGAGI (reference sequence). The CDR3 has 14 residues. The DNA of the CDR3 is TGTGCCAGCAGAATGGACGGGAGCTCCTACGAGCAGTACTTC. It translates to CASRMDGSSYEQYF.

The V gene is TRBV19, the J gene TRBJ2-1; 8 positions agree with TRBD1. This CDR3 has 13 amino acids. J was trimmed by 7 bases and V by 7 bases; bases with no gene match: 6. Germline V lookup: CDR1 LNHDA, CDR2 SQIVND (reference sequence). The CDR3 DNA reads TGTGCCAGTACTAGGACAGGGACAAATGAGCAGTTCTTC. Residues: CASTRTGTNEQFF.

This clone was seen once. The chain joins TRBV5-1 to TRBJ2-3, with 10 bases that match TRBD2. Germline-derived CDR1 and CDR2 are SGHRS and YFSETQ. CDR3 length: 14 residues. Germline trimming cut 5 bases from V and 1 base from J; bases unmatched to any gene: 1. The CDR3 loop reads CASRGLAGTDTQYF. Written as DNA, the CDR3 is TGCGCCAGCAGAGGACTAGCGGGCACAGATACGCAGTATTTT.

The chain has TRBV5-1 and TRBJ1-4, with 8 nucleotides matching TRBD1. With 3 bases clipped from V and 4 bases from J, the junction kept 5 bases outside the gene matches. Looked up from germline, CDR1 is SGHRS and CDR2 is YFSETQ. This CDR3 has 15 amino acids. The CDR3 nucleotides are TGCGCCAGCAGCTCAATGACAGGGGATAATGAAAAACTGTTTTTT. Amino acids: CASSSMTGDNEKLFF.

The V call is TRBV7-3, the J call TRBJ2-7; 9 bases line up with TRBD1. The germline V gene encodes CDR1 SGHTA and CDR2 FQGTGA. The CDR3 extends over 13 amino acids. V shed 4 bases and J 6 bases; nucleotides not matched to a gene: 4. CDR3 region: CASSSDRGGEQYF. The CDR3 DNA sequence: TGTGCCAGCAGCTCGGACAGGGGAGGCGAGCAGTACTTC.

This clone was found a few times. V gene TRBV7-9 combines with J gene TRBJ1-1; tentatively, D is TRBD1 (6 bases). This CDR3 has 16 residues. The ends were cut back, 5 bases at V and 0 bases at J, with 16 bases in the middle. Per the germline V gene, CDR1 is SEHNR and CDR2 is FQNEAQ (reference sequence). CDR3 DNA sequence: TGTGCCAGCAGCCAGAAGGGCCGGGGGCTGAACACTGAAGCTTTCTTT. Translating gives CASSQKGRGLNTEAFF.

The rearrangement uses TRBV5-1 and TRBJ2-5; D gene uncertain. V was cut by 3 bases and J by 3 bases, with 12 bases left in between. The CDR3 is 14 amino acids. CDR1 SGHRS and CDR2 YFSETQ come from the germline V gene. The CDR3 DNA sequence: TGCGCCAGCAGCTCCTCTATGGGAAAAGAGACCCAGTACTTC. Encoded protein: CASSSSMGKETQYF.

The chain combines TRBV11-2 with TRBJ1-5; D gene unclear. Trimming removed 5 bases from V and 6 bases from J, with 8 bases in between. The length of the CDR3 is 12 residues. The germline gives CDR1 SGHAT, CDR2 FQNNGV. DNA for the CDR3: TGTGCCAGCAGCCCTGAGGGTCAGCCCCAGCATTTT. Encoded protein: CASSPEGQPQHF.

The CDR3 DNA reads as TGTGCCAGCAGCTCGGCCGGGACAGAAAAAAACATTCAGTACTTC. This codes for CASSSAGTEKNIQYF. This rearrangement joins TRBV5-4 to TRBJ2-4; 7 bases agree with TRBD1. The J segment lost 4 bases and the V segment lost 3 bases, leaving 7 bases of the junction unmatched. The CDR3 spans 15 residues. The germline V gene has CDR1 SGHNT and CDR2 YYREEE (reference sequence).

This clone was counted between two and nine times. The V call is TRBV5-1, the J call TRBJ1-1; TRBD1 aligns across 7 bases. Germline lookup yields CDR1 SGHRS and CDR2 YFSETQ. CDR3 length: 15 amino acids. V was clipped by 4 bases and J by 2 bases; unmatched bases: 8. The CDR3 DNA reads TGCGCCAGCAGCATTATAGCAGGGGGAAACACTGAAGCTTTCTTT. This gives the protein CASSIIAGGNTEAFF.